These 21 T cell receptor beta chains were sequenced from one sample in a study of technical replicates of blood from several donors. Only in-frame clones appear in the TCRdb table, and some are missing; sequencing was by immunoSEQ multiplex PCR. The sample carries tens of thousands of clones, approximately 92% recorded once. Specimen: T cells isolated from PBMCs. The receptors shown here come from a human donor in good health.

This chain uses TRBV19 with TRBJ2-1; 9 nucleotides align to TRBD1. The J segment lost 4 bases and the V segment lost 1 base, leaving 11 bases of the junction unmatched. The CDR3 length is 18 residues. CDR1 is LNHDA, CDR2 SQIVND, per germline (reference sequence). CDR3 loop: CASSIGWSGTGKYNEQFF. The CDR3 coding sequence is TGTGCCAGTAGTATAGGGTGGTCTGGGACAGGGAAATACAATGAGCAGTTCTTC.

CDR3 sequence reads: CASSPGQGGNYGYTF. The CDR3 DNA reads as TGTGCCAGCAGCCCCGGACAGGGAGGGAACTATGGCTACACCTTC. This sequence joins TRBV6-6 and TRBJ1-2; 8 bases are shared with TRBD1. J lost 2 bases, V lost 6 bases, and 8 bases had no gene match. Germline V CDR1 and CDR2: MNHNY, SVGAGI (reference sequence). The CDR3 extends over 15 amino acids.

The chain combines TRBV18 with TRBJ1-1, with 7 nucleotides matching TRBD1. CDR1 KGHSH and CDR2 LQKENI come from the germline V gene. The CDR3 is made up of 15 amino acids. V was clipped by 2 bases and J by 6 bases; unmatched bases: 9. CDR3 sequence reads: CASSPATGRAPEAFF. The CDR3 coding sequence is TGTGCCAGCTCACCAGCGACAGGGAGAGCTCCTGAAGCTTTCTTT.

This rearrangement joins TRBV6-1 to TRBJ2-1, with 11 bases that match TRBD2. The V gene end was trimmed by 5 bases and the J gene end by 5 bases; junction bases not matched to a gene: 5. This CDR3 comprises 15 residues. Germline V gene lookup returns CDR1 MNHNS and CDR2 SASEGT. CDR3 nucleotides: TGTGCCAGCAGTTTACTAGCGGGAGATAACAATGAGCAGTTCTTC. It encodes CASSLLAGDNNEQFF.

J is TRBJ2-7 and V is TRBV28, with 7 bases fitting TRBD2. Trimming at V came to 6 bases and at J to 2 bases, leaving 4 bases not matched to a gene. This CDR3 is 13 amino acids long. Germline V lookup: CDR1 MDHEN, CDR2 SYDVKM. DNA for the CDR3: TGTGCCAGCAGGGGACTATCCACCTACGAGCAGTACTTC. Translating it yields CASRGLSTYEQYF.

This clone was detected once. The rearrangement links TRBV6-5 to TRBJ2-5, with TRBD1 matching over 10 bases. With 7 bases clipped from V and 2 bases from J, the junction kept 7 bases outside the gene matches. The CDR3 loop spans 15 amino acids. Germline V gene data show CDR1 as MNHEY and CDR2 as SVGAGI. The CDR3 DNA reads TGTGCCAGCAACCCGGGACAGGGGATACAAGAGACCCAGTACTTC. Protein: CASNPGQGIQETQYF.

V usage is TRBV5-6 and J usage is TRBJ1-3, with D possibly TRBD1 on 5 matching bases. There are 16 residues in the CDR3. The V and J ends lost 3 bases and 0 bases respectively, with 13 bases between them. The germline CDR1 and CDR2 sequences are SGHDT and YYEEEE. CDR3 nucleotide sequence: TGTGCCAGCAGCTGGGGCGGTTTCGACTCTGGAAACACCATATATTTT. Residues: CASSWGGFDSGNTIYF.

V is TRBV18 and J is TRBJ2-7; no firm D call. Trimming shortened V by 3 bases and J by 1 base, and 13 bases separated the two germline ends. The CDR3 has 15 amino acids. Germline values: CDR1 KGHSH, CDR2 LQKENI. Here the CDR3 reads CASSPMNSLSYEQYF. DNA for the CDR3: TGTGCCAGCTCACCTATGAACAGCTTATCCTACGAGCAGTACTTC.

The chain carries TRBV5-6 and TRBJ2-4; 7 bases are shared with TRBD1. The ends lost 4 bases at V and 1 base at J; junction bases unmatched: 8. Germline CDR1 SGHDT, CDR2 YYEEEE. The CDR3 consists of 16 residues. The CDR3 loop reads CASSRIPGQAKNIQYF. The CDR3 nucleotides are TGTGCCAGCAGCAGGATTCCGGGACAGGCCAAAAACATTCAGTACTTC.

The chain couples TRBV11-1 to TRBJ2-2, with TRBD1 identical over 10 bases. Looked up from germline, CDR1 is SGHAT and CDR2 is FQDESV (reference sequence). CDR3 size: 17 residues. V was clipped by 1 base and J by 5 bases; unmatched bases: 7. CDR3 sequence: CASSLGRGTGETGELFF. CDR3 in DNA: TGTGCCAGCAGCTTAGGGCGGGGGACAGGGGAGACCGGGGAGCTGTTTTTT.

CDR3: CASSQEFTSGSLEQFF. The CDR3 DNA reads as TGTGCCAGCAGCCAAGAATTCACTAGCGGGAGCCTCGAGCAGTTCTTC. The chain has TRBV4-2 and TRBJ2-1; 11 bases line up with TRBD2. The CDR3 runs to 16 residues. V gave up 0 bases and J gave up 10 bases; unmatched junction bases: 8. Germline V CDR1 and CDR2: LGHNA, YNFKEQ.

V is TRBV5-6 and J is TRBJ1-1; tentatively, D is TRBD1 (5 bases). The CDR3 has 15 amino acids. Germline V gives CDR1 SGHDT, CDR2 YYEEEE. Between the trimmed V and J ends, which lost 1 base and 4 bases, there was a span of 14 bases. The CDR3 DNA reads TGTGCCAGCAGCTTGATCCTGGGGGGTCTCACTGAAGCTTTCTTT. Translating it yields CASSLILGGLTEAFF.

The chain's CDR3 is CASGGPLGSGIGDEQFF. CDR3 nucleotides: TGTGCCAGCGGAGGTCCCCTGGGTAGCGGGATTGGCGATGAGCAGTTCTTC. The rearrangement joins TRBV2 to TRBJ2-1, with 8 bases lining up with TRBD2. Germline CDR1 is SNHLY and CDR2 is FYNNEI. The CDR3 runs 17 residues. Germline trimming cut 8 bases from V and 8 bases from J; bases unmatched to any gene: 20.

The CDR3 spells CASSSDRGNTIYF. The CDR3 DNA follows: TGTGCCAGCAGTTCGGACAGGGGAAACACCATATATTTT. J is TRBJ1-3 and V is TRBV27; TRBD1 matches at 7 bases. The J segment lost 4 bases and the V segment lost 4 bases, leaving 1 base of the junction unmatched. CDR3 length: 13 residues. The germline CDR1 and CDR2 sequences are MNHEY and SMNVEV (reference sequence).

The chain combines TRBV11-3 with TRBJ2-7; D remains unclear. This CDR3 region has 13 residues. Germline CDR1 and CDR2: SGHNT and YENEEA. V lost 0 bases, J lost 2 bases, and 5 bases lay in between. The CDR3 is CASSLDSTYEQYF. The CDR3 nucleotides are TGTGCCAGCAGCTTAGATTCCACCTACGAGCAGTACTTC.

The rearrangement links TRBV18 to TRBJ2-1, with 7 bases matching TRBD2. The CDR3 runs to 14 residues. Germline V gives CDR1 KGHSH, CDR2 LQKENI. Germline trimming cut 1 base from V and 5 bases from J; bases unmatched to any gene: 2. CDR3 loop: CASSPRSGNNEQFF. The CDR3 DNA is TGTGCCAGCTCACCACGGAGCGGGAACAATGAGCAGTTCTTC.

This chain uses TRBV6-5 with TRBJ2-1; 9 nucleotides agree with TRBD1. The ends lost 2 bases at V and 8 bases at J; junction bases unmatched: 7. Germline CDR1 reads MNHEY; CDR2 reads SVGAGI. This CDR3 is 15 amino acids long. CDR3 sequence (DNA): TGTGCCAGCAGTTACCCCGGGACAGGGTCTCATGAGCAGTTCTTC. Translation gives CASSYPGTGSHEQFF.

V and J are TRBV27 and TRBJ2-7; D remains ambiguous. Germline V gene data show CDR1 as MNHEY and CDR2 as SMNVEV (reference sequence). Trimming stripped 5 bases from V and 2 bases from J, with 16 bases between. The CDR3 covers 15 residues. The CDR3 DNA reads TGTGCCAGCAGTCAGGTGCCCGACGATACCTACGAGCAGTACTTC. Protein sequence: CASSQVPDDTYEQYF.

This chain links TRBV2 with TRBJ2-7; D perhaps matches TRBD1 (5 bases). Trimming removed 8 bases from V and 0 bases from J, with 14 bases in between. Germline loops: CDR1 SNHLY, CDR2 FYNNEI. CDR3 length: 14 residues. This chain's CDR3 is CASGHRTRSYEQYF. For the CDR3, the DNA is TGTGCCAGCGGACACAGGACCCGCTCCTACGAGCAGTACTTC.

The J gene is TRBJ1-1, the V gene TRBV7-3; 7 bases line up with TRBD1. This CDR3 spans 16 amino acids. Germline V gene data show CDR1 as SGHTA and CDR2 as FQGTGA. V shed 0 bases, J shed 1 base, and the junction held 5 bases outside the gene matches. Here the CDR3 DNA reads TGTGCCAGCAGCTTAACCGACAGGGTCGAGAACACTGAAGCTTTCTTT. Protein product: CASSLTDRVENTEAFF.

The V call is TRBV19, the J call TRBJ2-7; perhaps TRBD1 as D (6 bases). From germline, CDR1 is LNHDA and CDR2 SQIVND (reference sequence). V lost 8 bases, J lost 3 bases, and 8 bases lay in between. The CDR3 is 11 residues long. CDR3 sequence reads: CASGGLYEQYF. The CDR3 nucleotides are TGTGCCAGTGGGGGCCTCTACGAGCAGTACTTC.